The present TCR beta chain was sequenced within a study of blood T cell repertoires in COVID-19. Study-level information: COVID-19 samples collected from the United States, Italy and Spain covered acute and convalescent phases. T cells, B-cell-depleted T cells, or PBMCs provided the cDNA or gDNA that served as material.

This CDR3 has 17 residues. CDR1 and CDR2 (germline): MDHEN, SYDVKM. Trimming cost V 5 bases and J 5 bases; bases outside gene matches: 13. Only a few counts were recorded for this clone. In the study's own analysis: Reference gene primer amplification yielded estimated nucleated cell counts. The method was immunoSEQ multiplex PCR; TCRdb's version includes in-frame clones alone and lacks a portion of them. V, J and clone size are those of that table, while D and trimming were read from the DNA. This repertoire shows 200,000 to 300,000 clones, about four fifths found once; its top ten account for around 9.9%.

This rearrangement joins TRBV28 to TRBJ2-3, with 10 bases matching TRBD1. This sequence was found in a woman aged 80 or over with acute or convalescent COVID-19. Source material: peripheral blood. The CDR3 DNA reads as TGTGCCAGCAGTCACCCGACAGGGGGCGCCGTGGTAGATACGCAGTATTTT. Its translation is CASSHPTGGAVVDTQYF.